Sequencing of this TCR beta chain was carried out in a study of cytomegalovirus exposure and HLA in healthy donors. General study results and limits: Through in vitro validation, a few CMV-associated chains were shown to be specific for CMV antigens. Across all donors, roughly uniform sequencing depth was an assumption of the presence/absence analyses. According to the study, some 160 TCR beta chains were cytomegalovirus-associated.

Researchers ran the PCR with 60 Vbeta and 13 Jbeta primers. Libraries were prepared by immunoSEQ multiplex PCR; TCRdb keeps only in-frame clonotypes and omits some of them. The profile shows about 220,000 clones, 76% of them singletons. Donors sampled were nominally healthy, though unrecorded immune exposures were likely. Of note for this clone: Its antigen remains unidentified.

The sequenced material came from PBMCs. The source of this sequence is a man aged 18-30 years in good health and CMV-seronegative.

CDR3 sequence (DNA): TGCGCCAGCTTTAGACAGGGGGGAACAGAGACCCAGTACTTC. Its translation: CASFRQGGTETQYF. The chain couples TRBV5-1 to TRBJ2-5; 9 bases map to TRBD1. CDR1 and CDR2 from the germline V gene are SGHRS and YFSETQ. The V gene end was trimmed by 7 bases and the J gene end by 4 bases; junction bases not matched to a gene: 8. The CDR3 extends over 14 amino acids. The full variable domain, with the rest looked up from reference TRBV5-1 and TRBJ2-5, is KAGVTQTPRYLIKTRGQQVTLSCSPISGHRSVSWYQQTPGQGLQFLFEYFSETQRNKGNFPGRFSGRQFSNSRSEMNVSTLELGDSALYLCASFRQGGTETQYFGPGTRLLVL.